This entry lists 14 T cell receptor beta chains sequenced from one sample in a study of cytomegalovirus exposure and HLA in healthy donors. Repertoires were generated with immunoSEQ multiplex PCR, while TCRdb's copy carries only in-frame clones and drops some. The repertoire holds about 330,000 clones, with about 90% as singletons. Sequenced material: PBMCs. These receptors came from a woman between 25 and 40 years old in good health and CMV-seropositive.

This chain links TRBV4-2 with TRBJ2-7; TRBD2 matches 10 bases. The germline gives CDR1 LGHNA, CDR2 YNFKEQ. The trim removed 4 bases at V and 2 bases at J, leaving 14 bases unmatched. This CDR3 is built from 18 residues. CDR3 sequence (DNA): TGTGCCAGCAGCCGAAGGGTTGCTAGCGGGAGAGACACCTACGAGCAGTACTTC. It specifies CASSRRVASGRDTYEQYF.

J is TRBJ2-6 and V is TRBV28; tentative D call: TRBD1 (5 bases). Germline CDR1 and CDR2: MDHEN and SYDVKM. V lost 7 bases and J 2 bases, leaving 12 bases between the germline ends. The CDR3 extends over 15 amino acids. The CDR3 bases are TGTGCCAGCACCTTTTTGGGGCCTGGGGCCAACGTCCTGACTTTC. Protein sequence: CASTFLGPGANVLTF.

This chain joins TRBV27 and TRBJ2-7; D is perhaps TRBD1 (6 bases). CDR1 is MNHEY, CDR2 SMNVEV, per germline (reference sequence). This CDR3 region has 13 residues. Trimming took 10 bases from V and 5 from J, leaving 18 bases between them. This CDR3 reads CATQDSLSDEQYF. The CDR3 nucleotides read TGTGCCACCCAGGACAGCTTAAGTGACGAGCAGTACTTC.

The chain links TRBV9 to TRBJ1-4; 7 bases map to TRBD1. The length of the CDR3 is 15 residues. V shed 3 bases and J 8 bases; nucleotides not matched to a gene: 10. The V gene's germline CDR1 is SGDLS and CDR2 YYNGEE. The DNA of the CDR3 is TGTGCCAGCAGCGCCCCAGGGGGTATGGGGGAAAAACTGTTTTTT. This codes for CASSAPGGMGEKLFF.

The CDR3 nucleotides are TGTGCCAGCAGCCAAGATGACGGACTAGCGGCCTCCTACGAGCAGTACTTC. As protein: CASSQDDGLAASYEQYF. The rearrangement uses TRBV4-2 and TRBJ2-7, with 10 bases matching TRBD2. Losses at the gene ends were 0 bases for V and 0 bases for J; bases not matched to a gene: 5. The CDR3 contains 17 residues. Per germline, CDR1 LGHNA and CDR2 YNFKEQ.

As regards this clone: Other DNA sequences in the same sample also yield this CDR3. The CDR3 coding sequence is TGTGCCAGCAGCCCCCGGGACAGGGACTATGGCTACACCTTC. Its protein is CASSPRDRDYGYTF. This chain joins TRBV5-6 and TRBJ1-2, with 9 bases that match TRBD1. V shed 4 bases and J 3 bases; nucleotides not matched to a gene: 4. Germline loops: CDR1 SGHDT, CDR2 YYEEEE. This CDR3 has 14 residues. The full variable domain, rest sourced from reference TRBV5-6 and TRBJ1-2, is DAGVTQSPTHLIKTRGQQVTLRCSPKSGHDTVSWYQQALGQGPQFIFQYYEEEERQRGNFPDRFSGHQFPNYSSELNVNALLLGDSALYLCASSPRDRDYGYTFGSGTRLTVV.

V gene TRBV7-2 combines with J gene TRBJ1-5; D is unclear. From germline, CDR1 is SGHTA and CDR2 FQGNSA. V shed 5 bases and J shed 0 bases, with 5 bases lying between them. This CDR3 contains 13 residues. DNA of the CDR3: TGTGCCAGCAGCGAATATAGCAATCAGCCCCAGCATTTT. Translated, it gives CASSEYSNQPQHF.

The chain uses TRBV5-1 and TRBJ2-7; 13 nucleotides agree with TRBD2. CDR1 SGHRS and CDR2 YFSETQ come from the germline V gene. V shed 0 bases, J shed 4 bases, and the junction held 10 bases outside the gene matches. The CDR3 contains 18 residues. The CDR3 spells CASSLANWTSGSLYEQYF. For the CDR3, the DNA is TGCGCCAGCAGCTTGGCCAATTGGACTAGCGGGAGTCTTTACGAGCAGTACTTC.

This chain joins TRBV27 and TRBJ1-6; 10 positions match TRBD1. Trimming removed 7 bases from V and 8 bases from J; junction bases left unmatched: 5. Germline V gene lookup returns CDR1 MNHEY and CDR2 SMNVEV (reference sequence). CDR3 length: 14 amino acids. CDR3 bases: TGTGCCAGCAAAGCTGACAGGGGGCATTCACCCCTCCACTTT. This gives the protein CASKADRGHSPLHF.

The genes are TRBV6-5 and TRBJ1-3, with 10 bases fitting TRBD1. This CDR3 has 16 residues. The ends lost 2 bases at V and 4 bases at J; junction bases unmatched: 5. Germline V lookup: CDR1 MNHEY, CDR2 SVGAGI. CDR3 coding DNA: TGTGCCAGCAGTTACCGCGACAGGGGGCTAGGAAACACCATATATTTT. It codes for CASSYRDRGLGNTIYF.

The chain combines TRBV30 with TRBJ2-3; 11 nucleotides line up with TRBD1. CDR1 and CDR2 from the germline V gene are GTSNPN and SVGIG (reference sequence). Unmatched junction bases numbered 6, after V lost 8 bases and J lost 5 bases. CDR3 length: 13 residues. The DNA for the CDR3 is TGTGCCCTGGACAGGGGGCTTCAAGATACGCAGTATTTT. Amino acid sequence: CALDRGLQDTQYF. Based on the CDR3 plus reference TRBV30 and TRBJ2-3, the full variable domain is SQTIHQWPATLVQPVGSPLSLECTVEGTSNPNLYWYRQAAGRGLQLLFYSVGIGQISSEVPQNLSASRPQDRQFILSSKKLLLSDSGFYLCALDRGLQDTQYFGPGTRLTVL.

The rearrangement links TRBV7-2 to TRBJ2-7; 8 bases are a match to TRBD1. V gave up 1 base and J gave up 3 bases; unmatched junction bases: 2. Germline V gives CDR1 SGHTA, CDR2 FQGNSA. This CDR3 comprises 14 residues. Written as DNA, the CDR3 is TGTGCCAGCAGCTTAGAGGACAGGGACTACGAGCAGTACTTC. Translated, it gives CASSLEDRDYEQYF.

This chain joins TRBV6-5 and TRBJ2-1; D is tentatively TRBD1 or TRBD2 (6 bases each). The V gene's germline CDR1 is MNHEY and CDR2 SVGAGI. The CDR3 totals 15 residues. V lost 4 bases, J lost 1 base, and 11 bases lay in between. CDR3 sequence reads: CASSLGGGSYNEQFF. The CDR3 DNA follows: TGTGCCAGCAGTTTAGGAGGGGGGTCCTACAATGAGCAGTTCTTC.

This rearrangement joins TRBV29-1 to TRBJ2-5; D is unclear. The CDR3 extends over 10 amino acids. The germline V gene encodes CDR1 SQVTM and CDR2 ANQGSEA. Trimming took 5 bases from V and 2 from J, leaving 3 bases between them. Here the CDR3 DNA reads TGCAGCGTTATTCAAGAGACCCAGTACTTC. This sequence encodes CSVIQETQYF.